This T cell receptor beta chain is from a study of T cell changes during pregnancy in multiple sclerosis. This CDR3 is 13 amino acids long. The germline V gene has CDR1 SQVTM and CDR2 ANQGSEA. Produced via immunoSEQ multiplex PCR; TCRdb's table is partial and in-frame only. The sample has fewer than 75,000 clones, 75% to 95% seen once; the top ten hold about 2.1%. This clonotype was obtained from a female donor with multiple sclerosis, enrolled in a pregnancy study. The starting material was peripheral blood, obtained in the first trimester of pregnancy. V and J are TRBV29-1 and TRBJ1-2; 10 bases align to TRBD1. The CDR3 region has the DNA TGCAGTGCCGGGACAGGGGCCCGCGGCGGCTACACCTTC. This sequence encodes CSAGTGARGGYTF.